One sample yielded the 21 T cell receptor beta chains listed below, sequenced in a study of T cell repertoires in cytomegalovirus infection. Each CDR3 protein is one row after TCRdb ran MiXCR on the reads. The sample lists 370,000 or so distinct CDR3 sequences; just under 35% were seen once. These TCRs are of unknown antigen specificity. Sequences were derived from cultured PBMCs, sampled from culture after CMV antigen stimulation. Receptors were obtained from a human donor in good health (CMV status not recorded). Some clones in this sample may be carry-over from other donors' samples.

At least ten counts were recorded for this clonotype. V usage is TRBV20-1 and J usage is TRBJ2-1; 9 positions agree with TRBD2. J was trimmed by 10 bases and V by 1 base; bases with no gene match: 8. The CDR3 loop spans 14 amino acids. The germline V gene encodes CDR1 DFQATT and CDR2 SNEGSKA (reference sequence). CDR3 bases: TGCAGTGCTAGAGCGAATAGCGGGAGCAGCGAGCAGTTCTTC. Translation: CSARANSGSSEQFF.

This rearrangement joins TRBV15 to TRBJ1-1; unclear D gene. Germline V gene sequence: CDR1 LNHNV, CDR2 YYDKDF (reference sequence). CDR3 size: 14 residues. V was clipped by 8 bases and J by 1 base, with 14 bases between them. CDR3 sequence: CATRQVRSNTEAFF. In nucleotides, the CDR3 is TGTGCCACCCGCCAGGTACGATCGAACACTGAAGCTTTCTTT.

This clonotype was recorded a few times. The V call is TRBV7-2, the J call TRBJ2-5, with D perhaps matching TRBD2 (5 bases). Germline values: CDR1 SGHTA, CDR2 FQGNSA. Deletions cut 7 bases from V and 4 bases from J, with 7 bases between. The CDR3 loop spans 11 amino acids. Here the CDR3 reads CASTRGETQYF. The CDR3 nucleotides read TGTGCCAGCACCCGGGGAGAGACCCAGTACTTC.

This clonotype was seen only a few times. This chain links TRBV12-3 or TRBV12-4 with TRBJ2-5; D unclear. Trimming cost V 4 bases and J 5 bases, with 8 bases left between them. This CDR3 is 12 amino acids long. CDR3 residues: CASSSPLETQYF. CDR3 in DNA: TGTGCCAGCAGTTCCCCCTTGGAGACCCAGTACTTC.

With regard to this clonotype: A junction boundary mismatches the germline segment, possibly from a read error. V is TRBV7-6 and J is TRBJ2-5, with TRBD2 matching over 10 bases. The CDR3 is 15 residues long. From germline, CDR1 is SGHVS and CDR2 FNYEAQ. The CDR3 region has the DNA TGTGCTAGCAGCAGACTAGCGGGTTTCCAAGAGACCCAGTACTTC. Translated: CASSRLAGFQETQYF.

This clonotype was seen ten or more times. The chain joins TRBV7-2 to TRBJ1-2; D might be TRBD1 (6 bases). V gave up 3 bases and J gave up 4 bases, with 15 bases separating them. The CDR3 contains 15 residues. Germline CDR1 is SGHTA and CDR2 is FQGNSA. CDR3 loop: CASSFHGGFGYGYTF. The CDR3 DNA follows: TGTGCCAGCAGCTTCCACGGGGGCTTCGGCTATGGCTACACCTTC.

This clonotype has just a few counts. The CDR3 DNA reads as TGTGCCAGCAGTTCCAGACTAGCGGGAACCTACAATGAGCAGTTCTTC. Translated: CASSSRLAGTYNEQFF. V gene TRBV27 combines with J gene TRBJ2-1; TRBD2 agrees at 11 bases. V gave up 4 bases and J gave up 2 bases; unmatched junction bases: 4. Germline CDR1 reads MNHEY; CDR2 reads SMNVEV (reference sequence). This CDR3 has 16 residues.

The chain is built from TRBV7-6 and TRBJ2-3; the D gene is possibly TRBD1 (5 bases). The germline V and J ends were trimmed by 2 bases and 4 bases, with 13 bases remaining between them. Germline CDR1 reads SGHVS; CDR2 reads FNYEAQ. This CDR3 is 15 amino acids long. CDR3 nucleotides: TGTGCCAGCAGCTTAATTGATAGGGGCCCAGATACGCAGTATTTT. This translates into CASSLIDRGPDTQYF.

The chain joins TRBV7-2 to TRBJ2-1; 9 bases line up with TRBD1. The V and J ends lost 3 bases and 8 bases, in that order; junction bases with no gene match: 11. The germline gives CDR1 SGHTA, CDR2 FQGNSA. The CDR3 runs 16 residues. DNA for the CDR3: TGTGCCAGCAGCTTGGACAGGGGTGTTGTGTATGATGAGCAGTTCTTC. Translation: CASSLDRGVVYDEQFF.

This clonotype was observed a handful of times. The genes are TRBV12-3 or TRBV12-4 and TRBJ1-1, with a tentative D call TRBD1 (5 bases). CDR3 size: 13 residues. V was cut by 11 bases and J by 6 bases, with 19 bases left in between. CDR3 DNA: TGTGCCTGCGGGGAGGGGCGTAGATCTGAAGCTTTCTTT. This translates into CACGEGRRSEAFF.

The CDR3 DNA is TGTGCCAGCAGTGCCCTGTTACAGTCCGTCTCTGGAAACACCATATATTTT. This codes for CASSALLQSVSGNTIYF. The chain couples TRBV2 to TRBJ1-3; D gene unclear. This CDR3 spans 17 amino acids. V gave up 4 bases and J gave up 0 bases, with 16 bases separating them. Per germline, CDR1 SNHLY and CDR2 FYNNEI.

This clonotype was observed a handful of times. V usage is TRBV24-1 and J usage is TRBJ2-1; D is perhaps TRBD2 (5 bases). V was clipped by 5 bases and J by 3 bases, with 10 bases between them. The CDR3 is 14 amino acids. CDR1 and CDR2 from the germline V gene are KGHDR and SFDVKD. The CDR3 nucleotides are TGTGCCACCAGTGCCCGACTAAACTACAATGAGCAGTTCTTC. As protein: CATSARLNYNEQFF.

This clonotype was counted ten times or more. This chain links TRBV7-2 with TRBJ2-3, with 8 bases identical to TRBD2. The V and J ends lost 4 bases and 4 bases, in that order; junction bases with no gene match: 16. Germline CDR1 SGHTA, CDR2 FQGNSA. The CDR3 is 18 residues long. CDR3 in DNA: TGTGCCAGCAGCTCTCACCGCGGAGGCGGGAGGAGCGCAGATACGCAGTATTTT. It translates to CASSSHRGGGRSADTQYF.

The gene calls are TRBV6-5 and TRBJ2-2, with 10 bases identical to TRBD1. The length of the CDR3 is 13 residues. Trimming cost V 8 bases and J 13 bases; bases outside gene matches: 10. The germline V gene has CDR1 MNHEY and CDR2 SVGAGI. The CDR3 sequence is CASLSRQGAGLFF. The CDR3 DNA reads as TGTGCCAGCCTCAGCAGACAGGGGGCAGGGCTGTTTTTT.

This chain connects TRBV18 to TRBJ2-3, with D possibly TRBD2 on 5 matching bases. Trimming removed 0 bases from V and 2 bases from J, with 12 bases in between. Germline V lookup: CDR1 KGHSH, CDR2 LQKENI. This CDR3 has 16 residues. The chain's CDR3 is CASSPPWRRATDTQYF. CDR3 nucleotides: TGTGCCAGCTCACCACCGTGGCGGCGGGCCACAGATACGCAGTATTTT. Looking up the rest from reference TRBV18 and TRBJ2-3 gives the full variable domain: NAGVMQNPRHLVRRRGQEARLRCSPMKGHSHVYWYRQLPEEGLKFMVYLQKENIIDESGMPKERFSAEFPKEGPSILRIQQVVRGDSAAYFCASSPPWRRATDTQYFGPGTRLTVL.

The chain combines TRBV28 with TRBJ2-7; 9 bases are a match to TRBD2. The CDR3 length is 14 residues. Germline V gene data show CDR1 as MDHEN and CDR2 as SYDVKM. With V trimmed by 5 bases and J by 6 bases, 8 bases remained unmatched. The CDR3 DNA is TGTGCCAGCAGTAAGTTGCGGGAGGGCGCCGAGCAGTACTTC. Protein sequence: CASSKLREGAEQYF. Drawing the rest from reference TRBV28 and TRBJ2-7, the complete variable domain is DVKVTQSSRYLVKRTGEKVFLECVQDMDHENMFWYRQDPGLGLRLIYFSYDVKMKEKGDIPEGYSVSREKKERFSLILESASTNQTSMYLCASSKLREGAEQYFGPGTRLTVT.

This clonotype was observed a handful of times. The chain carries TRBV18 and TRBJ1-1; D remains ambiguous. Per the germline V gene, CDR1 is KGHSH and CDR2 is LQKENI. The CDR3 runs to 15 residues. Trimming took off 0 bases at V and 5 bases at J, with 13 bases between the two ends. DNA for the CDR3: TGTGCCAGCTCACCACCGTCCCGGGCTGAAACTGAAGCTTTCTTT. It yields the protein CASSPPSRAETEAFF. Looking up the rest from reference TRBV18 and TRBJ1-1 gives the full variable domain: NAGVMQNPRHLVRRRGQEARLRCSPMKGHSHVYWYRQLPEEGLKFMVYLQKENIIDESGMPKERFSAEFPKEGPSILRIQQVVRGDSAAYFCASSPPSRAETEAFFGQGTRLTVV.

In its sample, this clonotype was seen a few times. The chain combines TRBV6-2 or TRBV6-3 with TRBJ1-3; D call uncertain. Trimming stripped 6 bases from V and 0 bases from J, with 9 bases between. This CDR3 contains 14 residues. Germline V gene lookup returns CDR1 MNHEY and CDR2 SVGEGT. CDR3: CASSLSTSGNTIYF. CDR3 in DNA: TGTGCCAGCAGCCTGTCGACCTCTGGAAACACCATATATTTT.

Only one count was recorded for this clonotype. The rearrangement uses TRBV5-6 and TRBJ2-1, with D unresolved. The CDR3 extends over 15 amino acids. Trimming pared 1 base from V and 0 bases from J, leaving 8 bases between. Germline values: CDR1 SGHDT, CDR2 YYEEEE. The CDR3 DNA reads TGTGCCAGCAGCTTGCCGATAGGCTCCTACAATGAGCAGTTCTTC. It codes for CASSLPIGSYNEQFF.

The sample holds a few counts of this clonotype. J is TRBJ2-3 and V is TRBV6-2 or TRBV6-3; 10 nucleotides align to TRBD2. V shed 7 bases and J 7 bases; nucleotides not matched to a gene: 8. This CDR3 has 14 amino acids. Germline V gives CDR1 MNHEY, CDR2 SVGEGT. Written as DNA, the CDR3 is TGTGCCAGCAAAAGCGGGAGGGCCATGTATACGCAGTATTTT. Its protein product is CASKSGRAMYTQYF.

This clonotype showed up just a few times. The CDR3 nucleotides read TGTGCCAGCAGCTTTTTAGGTCAAGGCAAAAACATTCAGTACTTC. This codes for CASSFLGQGKNIQYF. The rearrangement joins TRBV11-2 to TRBJ2-4; D uncertain. V lost 3 bases to trimming and J lost 3 bases, with 12 bases between them. Germline V CDR1 and CDR2: SGHAT, FQNNGV. The CDR3 is 15 residues long.